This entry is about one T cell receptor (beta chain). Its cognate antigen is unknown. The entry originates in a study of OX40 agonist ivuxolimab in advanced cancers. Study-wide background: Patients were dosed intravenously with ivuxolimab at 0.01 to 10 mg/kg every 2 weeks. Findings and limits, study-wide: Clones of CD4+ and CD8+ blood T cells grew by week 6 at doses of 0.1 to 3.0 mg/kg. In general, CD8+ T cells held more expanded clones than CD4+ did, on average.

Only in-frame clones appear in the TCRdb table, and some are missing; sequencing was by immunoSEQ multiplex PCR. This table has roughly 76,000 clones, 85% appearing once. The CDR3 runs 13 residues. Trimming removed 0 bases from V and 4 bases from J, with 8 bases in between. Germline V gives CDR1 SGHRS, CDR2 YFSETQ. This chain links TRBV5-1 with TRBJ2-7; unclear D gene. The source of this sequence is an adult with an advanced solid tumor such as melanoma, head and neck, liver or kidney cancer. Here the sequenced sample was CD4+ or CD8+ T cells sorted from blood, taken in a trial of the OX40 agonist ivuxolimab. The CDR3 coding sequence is TGCGCCAGCAGCTTGGATGGCCGATACGAGCAGTACGTC. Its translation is CASSLDGRYEQYV.